This entry is about one T cell receptor (beta chain). V dropped 4 bases and J dropped 7; count of bases not matched to a gene: 7. This CDR3 comprises 13 residues. Germline-derived CDR1 and CDR2 are SGHKS and YYEKEE (reference sequence). This sample is drawn from a study of blood T cell repertoires in COVID-19. Across the whole study: From T cells, B-cell-depleted T cells, or PBMCs came the material, which was cDNA or gDNA.

Seattle enrolled patients during active infection and tracked them longitudinally. As processed by the authors: Scientists estimated how many nucleated cells there were by amplifying reference gene primers. The assay was immunoSEQ multiplex PCR, and TCRdb's table has in-frame clones only and misses some. V, J and clone size are those of that table, while D and trimming were read from the DNA. The sample carries around 300,000 clones, 90% to 95% recorded once. This sequence joins TRBV5-5 and TRBJ2-7, with 8 bases that match TRBD1. The sequence was obtained from a woman aged 30 to 39 with COVID-19, enrolled during active disease. Sequencing input: peripheral blood. The CDR3 loop is CASSQDRGKEQYF. The CDR3 DNA sequence: TGTGCCAGCAGCCAAGACAGGGGAAAAGAGCAGTACTTC.